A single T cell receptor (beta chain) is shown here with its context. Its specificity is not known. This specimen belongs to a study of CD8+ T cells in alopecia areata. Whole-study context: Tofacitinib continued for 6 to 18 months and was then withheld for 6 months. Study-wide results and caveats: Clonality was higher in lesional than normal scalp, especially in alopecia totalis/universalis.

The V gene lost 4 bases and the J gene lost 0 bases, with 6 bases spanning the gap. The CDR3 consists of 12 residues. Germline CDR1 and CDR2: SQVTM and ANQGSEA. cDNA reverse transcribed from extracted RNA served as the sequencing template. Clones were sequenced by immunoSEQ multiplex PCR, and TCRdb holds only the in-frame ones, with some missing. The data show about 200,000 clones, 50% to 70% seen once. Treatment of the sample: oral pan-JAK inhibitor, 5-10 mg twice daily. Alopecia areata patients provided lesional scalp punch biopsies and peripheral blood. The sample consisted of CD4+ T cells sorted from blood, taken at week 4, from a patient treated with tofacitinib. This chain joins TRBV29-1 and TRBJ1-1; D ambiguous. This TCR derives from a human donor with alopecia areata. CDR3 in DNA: TGCAGCGTTGTACGAATGAACACTGAAGCTTTCTTT. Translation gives CSVVRMNTEAFF.